Listed below are T cell receptor beta chains from one sample, sequenced in a study of blood T cell repertoires in COVID-19. Profiling relied on immunoSEQ multiplex PCR, and the TCRdb table lists in-frame clones only, not all of them. This table holds around 100,000 clones, around 88% found once. Sequencing was done on a sample of peripheral blood. The receptors here all came from a human donor in a cohort sampled during active COVID-19. The conserved cysteine and the conserved F or W are not part of the CDR3 here. A D gene is named only where the DNA matches it firmly.

d_gene | j_gene | v_gene | CDR3aa
TRBD2 | TRBJ2-7 | TRBV6-2/TRBV6-3 | ASSFPGTSGYRYEQY
TRBD2 | TRBJ2-7 | TRBV6-2/TRBV6-3 | ASSSIMRTSGTTYEQY
. | TRBJ2-2 | TRBV19 | ASSISGLLRTGELF
. | TRBJ1-2 | TRBV9 | ASSVGSAGRGYT
. | TRBJ2-7 | TRBV9 | ASSVASSATYEQY
TRBD1 | TRBJ2-7 | TRBV5-4 | ASSLGTGLLMEQY
TRBD1 | TRBJ1-5 | TRBV5-1 | ASSLGGGESNQPQH
TRBD1 | TRBJ2-2 | TRBV9 | ASSAPYRGPGTGELF
TRBD1 | TRBJ1-2 | TRBV9 | ASSPRTGAGYT
. | TRBJ1-5 | TRBV6-6 | ASSRTGRAYSNQPQH
. | TRBJ2-7 | TRBV5-1 | ASSSLDSYEQY
TRBD1 | TRBJ1-2 | TRBV18 | ASSPSIEATGDGYT
TRBD1 | TRBJ1-1 | TRBV2 | ASSESTGLNTEAF
TRBD2 | TRBJ2-7 | TRBV23-1 | ASTSETSGRAYVHEQY
TRBD2 | TRBJ2-1 | TRBV4-3 | ASSQDATSGVYNEQF
TRBD2 | TRBJ2-2 | TRBV13 | ASSSEGLGTGWELF
TRBD2 | TRBJ2-7 | TRBV9 | ASSAQRGPSYEQY
TRBD2 | TRBJ2-3 | TRBV7-9 | ASSLDLAGDGRDTQY
TRBD1 | TRBJ1-5 | TRBV19 | ASSSGTGGRNQPQH
. | TRBJ1-1 | TRBV7-8 | ASSNRRGNTEAF
TRBD2 | TRBJ2-3 | TRBV9 | ASSEAAGGLRTQY
. | TRBJ2-1 | TRBV27 | ASSSQGLSNEQF
TRBD1 | TRBJ2-7 | TRBV18 | ASSLTGGEQY
. | TRBJ1-1 | TRBV6-5 | ASSWGNTEAF
TRBD2 | TRBJ2-7 | TRBV6-5 | ATKGASGIYEQY
. | TRBJ2-3 | TRBV24-1 | ATSDFGERTDTQY
. | TRBJ2-7 | TRBV6-4 | ASRMAQAPSHEQY
. | TRBJ1-2 | TRBV6-5 | ASCLDSVDYGYT
. | TRBJ2-3 | TRBV7-2 | ASTPRRVWTGNTDTQY
. | TRBJ1-3 | TRBV7-9 | ATSTRDSGNTIY
TRBD1 | TRBJ1-1 | TRBV2 | ASRKRQGGNTEAF
TRBD2 | TRBJ2-2 | TRBV9 | ASSFSGRRGTGELF
TRBD2 | TRBJ2-3 | TRBV4-3 | ASSQLAGAVRTDTQY
. | TRBJ2-5 | TRBV9 | ASRKRWGGLETQY
. | TRBJ1-1 | TRBV18 | ASSLLTESEAF
. | TRBJ1-2 | TRBV6-1 | ASSESFGQSHYGYT
. | TRBJ2-5 | TRBV7-6 | ASSLGFRGGETQY
TRBD1 | TRBJ1-4 | TRBV30 | AWWPLGQAATNEKLF
TRBD1 | TRBJ2-7 | TRBV5-6 | ASSRLQGYRYEQY
TRBD1 | TRBJ2-1 | TRBV13 | ASSPNPQTGGRYEQF